This section outlines one T cell receptor (beta chain) sequence together with its context. What it binds is not known. The data belong to a study of identifying expanded T cells in peripheral blood. Points from the study as a whole: Differentially abundant clones: roughly 1.2 between replicates, 16.4 at about 13 days, less than 20 at four. Across healthy donors, higher total template counts meant significantly greater two-week count variance.

No infections or other immune events were documented during collection. V was cut by 5 bases and J by 5 bases, with 9 bases left in between. The CDR3 consists of 12 residues. Germline V gene data show CDR1 as MNHEY and CDR2 as SVGAGI. Produced via immunoSEQ multiplex PCR; TCRdb's table is partial and in-frame only. The table lists 75,000 to 100,000 clones, roughly 90% of them singletons. The clonotype was recovered from a person aged 18-70 years in good health. The sample was blood. The chain carries TRBV6-5 and TRBJ1-2, with D perhaps TRBD1 (6 bases). The CDR3 here is CASSTGRYGYTF. The CDR3 DNA reads as TGTGCCAGCAGTACAGGGCGATATGGCTACACCTTC.